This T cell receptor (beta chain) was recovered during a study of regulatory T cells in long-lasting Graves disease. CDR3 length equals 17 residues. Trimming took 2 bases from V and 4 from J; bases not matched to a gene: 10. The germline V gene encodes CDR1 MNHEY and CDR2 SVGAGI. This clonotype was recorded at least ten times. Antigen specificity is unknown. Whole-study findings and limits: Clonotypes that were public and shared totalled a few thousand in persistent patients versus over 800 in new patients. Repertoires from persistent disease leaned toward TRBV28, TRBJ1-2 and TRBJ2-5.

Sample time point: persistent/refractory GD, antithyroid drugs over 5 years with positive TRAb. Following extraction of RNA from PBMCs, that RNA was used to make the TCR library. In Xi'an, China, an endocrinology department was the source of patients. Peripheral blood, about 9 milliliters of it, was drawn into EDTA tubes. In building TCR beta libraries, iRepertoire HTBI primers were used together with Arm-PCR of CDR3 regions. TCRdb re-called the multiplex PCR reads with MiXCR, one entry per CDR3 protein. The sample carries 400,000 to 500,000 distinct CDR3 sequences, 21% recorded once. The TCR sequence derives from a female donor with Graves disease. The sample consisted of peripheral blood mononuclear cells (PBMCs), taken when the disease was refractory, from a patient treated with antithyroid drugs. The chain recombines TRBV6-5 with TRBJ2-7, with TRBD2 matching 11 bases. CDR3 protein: CASSYPHSSGRLYEQYF. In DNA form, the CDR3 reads TGTGCCAGCAGTTACCCACATTCTAGCGGGAGGTTGTACGAGCAGTACTTC.